A selection of T cell receptor beta chains follows, all from one sample in a study of cytomegalovirus exposure and HLA in healthy donors. Sequencing was performed with immunoSEQ multiplex PCR; in TCRdb, only in-frame clones are kept and a portion is missing. This listing includes 35,000 to 50,000 clones. The sequenced material came from PBMCs. These receptors were collected from a woman in her 30s in good health and CMV-seropositive. CDR3s include the opening cysteine and the closing phenylalanine or tryptophan. Each record gives: D gene, J gene, V gene, CDR3 protein, CDR3 DNA. A D gene is named only where the DNA matches it firmly.

D: NA
J: TRBJ1-5
V: TRBV2
CDR3: CASSAQGWRNQPQHF
DNA: TGTGCCAGCAGCGCACAGGGTTGGCGCAATCAGCCCCAGCATTTT

D: NA
J: TRBJ1-4
V: TRBV9
CDR3: CASSVGGRADEKLFF
DNA: TGTGCCAGCAGCGTAGGCGGCAGGGCCGATGAAAAACTGTTTTTT

D: NA
J: TRBJ1-2
V: TRBV6-4
CDR3: CASRVRALANYGYTF
DNA: TGTGCCAGCAGGGTGAGGGCTTTGGCTAACTATGGCTACACCTTC

D: TRBD1
J: TRBJ1-3
V: TRBV11-2
CDR3: CASSHRGGQGGNTIYF
DNA: TGTGCCAGCAGCCATAGGGGGGGACAGGGAGGAAACACCATATATTTT

D: TRBD1
J: TRBJ2-2
V: TRBV18
CDR3: CASSSGTGSTGELFF
DNA: TGTGCCAGCTCATCCGGGACAGGCTCCACCGGGGAGCTGTTTTTT

D: TRBD2
J: TRBJ2-6
V: TRBV18
CDR3: CASSLPGGAPGANVLTF
DNA: TGTGCCAGCTCCCTACCGGGGGGGGCGCCTGGGGCCAACGTCCTGACTTTC

D: NA
J: TRBJ1-5
V: TRBV6-5
CDR3: CASSIRWGGGQPQHF
DNA: TGTGCCAGCAGCATCCGGTGGGGGGGCGGTCAGCCCCAGCATTTT

D: TRBD1
J: TRBJ1-2
V: TRBV28
CDR3: CASSLGGQSYGYTF
DNA: TGTGCCAGCAGTTTAGGGGGACAGTCCTATGGCTACACCTTC

D: TRBD1
J: TRBJ1-3
V: TRBV30
CDR3: CAWRTSGGWSLGNTIYF
DNA: TGTGCCTGGAGGACCTCAGGGGGCTGGTCATTGGGAAACACCATATATTTT

D: NA
J: TRBJ1-1
V: TRBV11-2
CDR3: CASSLVGVTEAFF
DNA: TGTGCCAGCAGCTTAGTCGGGGTCACTGAAGCTTTCTTT

D: NA
J: TRBJ1-4
V: TRBV5-1
CDR3: CASSLAGLGEKLFF
DNA: TGCGCCAGCAGCTTGGCAGGGCTCGGTGAAAAACTGTTTTTT

D: NA
J: TRBJ2-4
V: TRBV4-2
CDR3: CASSQGPIQYF
DNA: TGTGCCAGCAGCCAAGGGCCCATTCAGTACTTC

D: NA
J: TRBJ2-3
V: TRBV10-2
CDR3: CASSTGADTQYF
DNA: TGCGCCAGCTCAACAGGTGCAGATACGCAGTATTTT

D: TRBD1
J: TRBJ2-5
V: TRBV6-1
CDR3: CASSPTGEETQYF
DNA: TGTGCCAGCAGTCCGACAGGGGAGGAGACCCAGTACTTC

D: TRBD1
J: TRBJ1-3
V: TRBV7-8
CDR3: CASSDRTGGVRGNTIYF
DNA: TGTGCCAGCAGCGATCGGACAGGGGGGGTGAGGGGAAACACCATATATTTT

D: TRBD1
J: TRBJ1-1
V: TRBV7-8
CDR3: CASSYDRGNTEAFF
DNA: TGTGCCAGCAGTTACGACAGGGGGAACACTGAAGCTTTCTTT

D: NA
J: TRBJ2-4
V: TRBV15
CDR3: CATSIRDSGIQYF
DNA: TGTGCCACCAGCATAAGGGACAGCGGGATTCAGTACTTC

D: NA
J: TRBJ2-7
V: TRBV18
CDR3: CASSLDMAYEQYF
DNA: TGTGCCAGCTCACTGGACATGGCCTACGAGCAGTACTTC

D: NA
J: TRBJ2-1
V: TRBV7-9
CDR3: CASTLRDEQFF
DNA: TGTGCCAGCACCCTTCGGGATGAGCAGTTCTTC

D: NA
J: TRBJ1-2
V: TRBV6-5
CDR3: CASSYDGSRGYTF
DNA: TGTGCCAGCAGTTACGACGGGTCGCGCGGCTACACCTTC

D: NA
J: TRBJ1-1
V: TRBV10-3
CDR3: CAISELPLGQQNTEAFF
DNA: TGTGCCATCAGTGAGTTGCCCCTCGGACAGCAGAACACTGAAGCTTTCTTT

D: NA
J: TRBJ1-1
V: TRBV5-4
CDR3: CASSLDRLNTEAFF
DNA: TGTGCCAGCAGCTTGGACAGGCTCAACACTGAAGCTTTCTTT

D: TRBD1
J: TRBJ1-5
V: TRBV28
CDR3: CASSGGTAFNQPQHF
DNA: TGTGCCAGCAGCGGTGGGACAGCCTTCAATCAGCCCCAGCATTTT

D: TRBD1
J: TRBJ2-7
V: TRBV29-1
CDR3: CSARQGSLFDEQYF
DNA: TGCAGCGCCAGACAGGGAAGTTTGTTCGACGAGCAGTACTTC

D: TRBD2
J: TRBJ2-7
V: TRBV7-9
CDR3: CASSLGGAASYEQYF
DNA: TGTGCCAGCAGCCTCGGGGGGGCAGCTTCCTACGAGCAGTACTTC

D: NA
J: TRBJ2-3
V: TRBV10-1
CDR3: CASSGGTDTQYF
DNA: TGCGCCAGCAGCGGGGGCACAGATACGCAGTATTTT

D: NA
J: TRBJ2-5
V: TRBV11-2
CDR3: CASSGAPRETQYF
DNA: TGTGCCAGCAGCGGGGCCCCCCGGGAGACCCAGTACTTC

D: NA
J: TRBJ1-6
V: TRBV7-9
CDR3: CASSLALRDSPLHF
DNA: TGTGCCAGCAGCTTAGCGTTGAGGGATTCACCCCTCCACTTT

D: NA
J: TRBJ1-5
V: TRBV5-1
CDR3: CASRGAENQEEHF
DNA: TGCGCCAGCAGGGGGGCGGAGAATCAGGAGGAGCATTTT

D: NA
J: TRBJ2-3
V: TRBV25-1
CDR3: CASSEFQNTDTQYF
DNA: TGTGCCAGCAGTGAATTCCAGAACACAGATACGCAGTATTTT

D: NA
J: TRBJ2-7
V: TRBV30
CDR3: CAWSVNYEQYF
DNA: TGTGCCTGGAGTGTCAACTACGAGCAGTACTTC

D: NA
J: TRBJ2-1
V: TRBV2
CDR3: CASGVYNEQFF
DNA: TGTGCCAGCGGAGTCTACAATGAGCAGTTCTTC

D: NA
J: TRBJ1-1
V: TRBV11-2
CDR3: CASSLVERPPEAFF
DNA: TGTGCCAGCAGCTTAGTAGAGCGACCCCCTGAAGCTTTCTTT

D: NA
J: TRBJ2-7
V: TRBV19
CDR3: CASSPGYPTYEQYF
DNA: TGTGCCAGTAGTCCAGGATATCCAACCTACGAGCAGTACTTC

D: TRBD2
J: TRBJ2-1
V: TRBV4-1
CDR3: CASSQELGGGYNEQFF
DNA: TGCGCCAGCAGCCAAGAGTTAGGCGGGGGGTACAATGAGCAGTTCTTC

D: NA
J: TRBJ2-1
V: TRBV7-2
CDR3: CASIPRDLPRNEQFF
DNA: TGTGCCAGCATCCCGAGGGACTTACCCAGGAATGAGCAGTTCTTC

D: NA
J: TRBJ1-1
V: TRBV30
CDR3: CAWSPGGPEAFF
DNA: TGTGCCTGGAGCCCGGGGGGCCCTGAAGCTTTCTTT

D: NA
J: TRBJ1-4
V: TRBV11-2
CDR3: CASSSRGSSREKLFF
DNA: TGTGCCAGCAGCTCTCGAGGGTCGTCGCGTGAAAAACTGTTTTTT

D: NA
J: TRBJ2-3
V: TRBV9
CDR3: CASSVANRDTQYF
DNA: TGTGCCAGCAGCGTAGCTAACCGGGATACGCAGTATTTT

D: NA
J: TRBJ2-7
V: TRBV7-2
CDR3: CASSLEKAVAYEQYF
DNA: TGTGCCAGCAGCTTAGAGAAGGCGGTCGCCTACGAGCAGTACTTC